This is a list of T cell receptor beta chains from one sample in a study of shared clonotypes between healthy human individuals. Sequencing used immunoSEQ multiplex PCR; TCRdb keeps in-frame clones, though not all of them. Of about 2.2 million clones listed, around 93% are singletons. The sample consisted of naive CD8+ T cells from PBMCs. The origin of the receptors is a young man in good health. Some clones in this sample may be carry-over from other donors' samples. Both conserved end residues are part of each CDR3. The D gene is left open where the match is weak.

D	V	J	DNA	CDR3
TRBD1	TRBV19	TRBJ1-5	TGTGCCAGTAGTATCCTACAGGGGGTCAACAATCAGCCCCAGCATTTT	CASSILQGVNNQPQHF
TRBD2	TRBV5-4	TRBJ2-3	TGTGCCAGCAGCTTGGGAGCGGGAGTGACAGATACGCAGTATTTT	CASSLGAGVTDTQYF
TRBD1	TRBV9	TRBJ1-2	TGTGCCAGCAGCGCCAGGACAGGGGGCGATGGCTACACCTTC	CASSARTGGDGYTF
NA	TRBV28	TRBJ2-5	TGTGCCAGCAGTTTCTCCTGGAAAGAGACCCAGTACTTC	CASSFSWKETQYF
NA	TRBV14	TRBJ1-4	TGTGCCAGCAGCCAAGAGCGGGCCCCGCTTAATGAAAAACTGTTTTTT	CASSQERAPLNEKLFF
TRBD2	TRBV9	TRBJ2-3	TGTGCCAGCAGCGTTACTAGCGGGAGCTTTAGCACAGATACGCAGTATTTT	CASSVTSGSFSTDTQYF
NA	TRBV5-1	TRBJ2-2	TGCGCCAGCAGCTTGGCCGGGGCAAACACCGGGGAGCTGTTTTTT	CASSLAGANTGELFF
TRBD2	TRBV7-3	TRBJ2-7	TGTGCCAGCAGCCCTACTAGCGGGAGCGGGGCCGAGCAGTACTTC	CASSPTSGSGAEQYF
NA	TRBV6-6	TRBJ1-2	TGTGCCAGCAGTTACCTCAGTCTAGCAGATAACTATGGCTACACCTTC	CASSYLSLADNYGYTF
NA	TRBV7-8	TRBJ1-2	TGTGCCAGCAGCTTAGTCCCCCCGTGGCCCGGGGATACGGGAGACTATGGCTACACCTTC	CASSLVPPWPGDTGDYGYTF
NA	TRBV9	TRBJ2-4	TGTGCCAGCAGCGTAGAGGGAGGGGGGCACGAAAACATTCAGTACTTC	CASSVEGGGHENIQYF